This is a list of T cell receptor beta chains from one sample in a study of blood T cell repertoires in COVID-19. The method was immunoSEQ multiplex PCR; TCRdb's version includes in-frame clones alone and lacks a portion of them. In the table there are about 280,000 clones, roughly nine tenths of which are singletons. The sequenced material came from peripheral blood. The receptor source for this set is a woman in her forties or fifties who had recovered from COVID-19. Both conserved end residues are part of each CDR3. D genes are given only for firm matches. Not all rows give a size; the values are once, few, many and, for expanded clones, a class.

j_gene: TRBJ1-2; abundance: few; v_gene: TRBV28; d_gene: .; CDR3nt: TGTGCCAGCAGTTTACGGGGGGCCAGAGGCTACACCTTC; CDR3aa: CASSLRGARGYTF
j_gene: TRBJ1-1; abundance: .; v_gene: TRBV6-2/TRBV6-3; d_gene: .; CDR3nt: TGTGCCAGCAGCTCTAGTATTGGGGGGATCGCTGAAGCTTTCTTT; CDR3aa: CASSSSIGGIAEAFF
j_gene: TRBJ2-3; abundance: .; v_gene: TRBV4-2; d_gene: TRBD1; CDR3nt: TGTGCCAGCAGCCAACCCGGGACAGGGAGCACAGATACGCAGTATTTT; CDR3aa: CASSQPGTGSTDTQYF
j_gene: TRBJ1-2; abundance: few; v_gene: TRBV29-1; d_gene: TRBD1; CDR3nt: TGCAGCGCCCGGCGACAGGGGGTAGAAGGCTACACCTTC; CDR3aa: CSARRQGVEGYTF
j_gene: TRBJ1-2; abundance: few; v_gene: TRBV4-1; d_gene: .; CDR3nt: TGCGCCAGCAGCCAATCGGAGGGCAGGGCGTATGGCTACACCTTC; CDR3aa: CASSQSEGRAYGYTF
j_gene: TRBJ2-2; abundance: .; v_gene: TRBV21-1; d_gene: .; CDR3nt: TGTGCCAGCAGCAAAGAGGTTCCGGGACAGGGTCGTTGGTCGGGGAACACCGGGGAGCTGTTTTTT; CDR3aa: CASSKEVPGQGRWSGNTGELFF
j_gene: TRBJ1-1; abundance: .; v_gene: TRBV27; d_gene: .; CDR3nt: TGTGCCAGCAGTTTATCGTCCGGGGGTGTCGCTGAAGCTTTCTTT; CDR3aa: CASSLSSGGVAEAFF
j_gene: TRBJ1-1; abundance: .; v_gene: TRBV15; d_gene: .; CDR3nt: TGTGCCACCAGCAGAGGCCCAGGCAACACTGAAGCTTTCTTT; CDR3aa: CATSRGPGNTEAFF
j_gene: TRBJ1-1; abundance: .; v_gene: TRBV9; d_gene: .; CDR3nt: TGTGCCAGCAGCCCCACCGGGGTTGCAGGCACTGAAGCTTTCTTT; CDR3aa: CASSPTGVAGTEAFF
j_gene: TRBJ1-2; abundance: once; v_gene: TRBV11-2; d_gene: .; CDR3nt: TGTGCCAGCAGCTTAGCTGGGGGCCCCGCATCCGCCTTC; CDR3aa: CASSLAGGPASAF
j_gene: TRBJ1-2; abundance: .; v_gene: TRBV5-1; d_gene: TRBD1; CDR3nt: TGCGCCAGCAGCAAGATGCGACAGGGGATCCCCTATGGCTACACCTTC; CDR3aa: CASSKMRQGIPYGYTF
j_gene: TRBJ1-2; abundance: .; v_gene: TRBV20-1; d_gene: .; CDR3nt: TGCAGTGCTAGCGTGAACTATGGCTACACCTTC; CDR3aa: CSASVNYGYTF
j_gene: TRBJ2-6; abundance: .; v_gene: TRBV9; d_gene: .; CDR3nt: TGTGCCAGCAGCCCCACCTCAGTCTCTGGGGCCAACGTCCTGACTTTC; CDR3aa: CASSPTSVSGANVLTF
j_gene: TRBJ1-5; abundance: .; v_gene: TRBV7-8; d_gene: TRBD1; CDR3nt: TGTGCCAGCAGCCCCATATCTGGGACAGGGTATATCGCGGGCAATCAGCCCCAGCATTTT; CDR3aa: CASSPISGTGYIAGNQPQHF
j_gene: TRBJ2-2; abundance: .; v_gene: TRBV7-9; d_gene: TRBD2; CDR3nt: TGTGCCACCCGGGTGGGACTAGCGACGAACACCGGGGAGCTGTTTTTT; CDR3aa: CATRVGLATNTGELFF
j_gene: TRBJ1-2; abundance: .; v_gene: TRBV7-6; d_gene: TRBD1; CDR3nt: TGTGCCAGCAGCTTAGACCCAGGGGGCTATGGCTACACCTTC; CDR3aa: CASSLDPGGYGYTF
j_gene: TRBJ1-5; abundance: .; v_gene: TRBV6-5; d_gene: .; CDR3nt: TGTGCCAGCAGCCCAGGGTTTTCGAGCAATCAGCCCCAGCATTTT; CDR3aa: CASSPGFSSNQPQHF
j_gene: TRBJ1-3; abundance: .; v_gene: TRBV6-5; d_gene: TRBD1; CDR3nt: TGTGCCAGCAGTTACTCAGGGACAGGGCCTGGAAACACCATATATTTT; CDR3aa: CASSYSGTGPGNTIYF
j_gene: TRBJ1-2; abundance: .; v_gene: TRBV6-2/TRBV6-3; d_gene: .; CDR3nt: TGTGCCAGCAGTTACTGGCCGTTTCTTTATGGCTACACCTTC; CDR3aa: CASSYWPFLYGYTF
j_gene: TRBJ1-2; abundance: .; v_gene: TRBV5-6; d_gene: TRBD1; CDR3nt: TGTGCCAGCAGCCCGGGGACAGGGGCCATCTATGGCTACACCTTC; CDR3aa: CASSPGTGAIYGYTF
j_gene: TRBJ1-2; abundance: .; v_gene: TRBV27; d_gene: TRBD1; CDR3nt: TGTGCCAGCAGTTTATACGGGACAGCCTATGGCTACACCTTC; CDR3aa: CASSLYGTAYGYTF
j_gene: TRBJ2-1; abundance: .; v_gene: TRBV7-9; d_gene: TRBD2; CDR3nt: TGTGCCAGCAGCTCCGGGGGGAGGAATGAGCAGTTCTTC; CDR3aa: CASSSGGRNEQFF
j_gene: TRBJ2-1; abundance: once; v_gene: TRBV7-2; d_gene: .; CDR3nt: TGTGCCAGCAGTCCTCCGGAACGGCGGAATGAGCAGTTCTTC; CDR3aa: CASSPPERRNEQFF
j_gene: TRBJ2-3; abundance: .; v_gene: TRBV4-2; d_gene: TRBD2; CDR3nt: TGTGCCAGCAGCCAGGGGCTGGGGCTAGCGGGTCTTCCCACAGATACGCAGTATTTT; CDR3aa: CASSQGLGLAGLPTDTQYF
j_gene: TRBJ2-5; abundance: .; v_gene: TRBV12-3/TRBV12-4; d_gene: .; CDR3nt: TGTGCCAGCCTGTACTCGGCGGGTCCCCAGTACTTC; CDR3aa: CASLYSAGPQYF
j_gene: TRBJ1-2; abundance: .; v_gene: TRBV20-1; d_gene: .; CDR3nt: TGCAGTGCTAGTAGCGGGGCGCAGCACTATGGCTACACCTTC; CDR3aa: CSASSGAQHYGYTF
j_gene: TRBJ2-7; abundance: .; v_gene: TRBV6-4; d_gene: .; CDR3nt: TGTGCCAGCAGTGAACAGGTCTTCTCCTACGAGCAGTACTTC; CDR3aa: CASSEQVFSYEQYF
j_gene: TRBJ2-7; abundance: once; v_gene: TRBV7-2; d_gene: .; CDR3nt: TGTGCCAGCAGCCCGCGTCTGTCCCCCTACGAGCAGTACTTC; CDR3aa: CASSPRLSPYEQYF
j_gene: TRBJ1-2; abundance: .; v_gene: TRBV20-1; d_gene: TRBD1; CDR3nt: TGCAGTGCTAGTGGGACAGTATATGGCTACACCTTC; CDR3aa: CSASGTVYGYTF
j_gene: TRBJ1-2; abundance: once; v_gene: TRBV6-2/TRBV6-3; d_gene: .; CDR3nt: TGTGCCAGCAGTTACGACGGAGGGATTTCTTATGGCTACACCTTC; CDR3aa: CASSYDGGISYGYTF
j_gene: TRBJ2-1; abundance: .; v_gene: TRBV5-4; d_gene: TRBD1; CDR3nt: TGTGCCAGCAGCTTGCAGGGGGCGCGGGACTACAATGAGCAGTTCTTC; CDR3aa: CASSLQGARDYNEQFF
j_gene: TRBJ1-3; abundance: .; v_gene: TRBV5-1; d_gene: TRBD1; CDR3nt: TGCGCCAGCAGCCGCCTCCCCACAGGGGGTGACAGCTCTGGAAACACCATATATTTT; CDR3aa: CASSRLPTGGDSSGNTIYF
j_gene: TRBJ2-1; abundance: .; v_gene: TRBV19; d_gene: .; CDR3nt: TGTGCCAGTAGTTTGGGACTCGCCAATGAGCAGTTCTTC; CDR3aa: CASSLGLANEQFF
j_gene: TRBJ2-1; abundance: .; v_gene: TRBV9; d_gene: .; CDR3nt: TGTGCCAGCAGCCCCCAAATGCAGGGTATCTCATACAATGAGCAGTTCTTC; CDR3aa: CASSPQMQGISYNEQFF
j_gene: TRBJ1-1; abundance: .; v_gene: TRBV5-1; d_gene: .; CDR3nt: TGCGCCAGCAGCTTGTTGACTGAAAACACTGAAGCTTTCTTT; CDR3aa: CASSLLTENTEAFF
j_gene: TRBJ1-4; abundance: .; v_gene: TRBV10-3; d_gene: TRBD1; CDR3nt: TGTGCCATCAGTACGGGACAGGGAGGGGAAAAACTGTTTTTT; CDR3aa: CAISTGQGGEKLFF
j_gene: TRBJ1-2; abundance: .; v_gene: TRBV27; d_gene: .; CDR3nt: TGTGCCAGCAGCCCAGACCCAGGCAGGGGAAGCTATGGCTACACCTTC; CDR3aa: CASSPDPGRGSYGYTF
j_gene: TRBJ1-2; abundance: once; v_gene: TRBV19; d_gene: .; CDR3nt: TGTGCCAGTAGTCAACAGGGATGGGATGGCTACACCTTC; CDR3aa: CASSQQGWDGYTF
j_gene: TRBJ1-5; abundance: many; v_gene: TRBV6-2/TRBV6-3; d_gene: .; CDR3nt: TGTGCCAGCAGTCGCGGGGGCGACATCCGCAATCAGCCCCAGCATTTT; CDR3aa: CASSRGGDIRNQPQHF
j_gene: TRBJ1-5; abundance: .; v_gene: TRBV6-5; d_gene: .; CDR3nt: TGTGCCAGCAGGCCGCCCGCGATCAATCAGCCCCAGCATTTT; CDR3aa: CASRPPAINQPQHF
j_gene: TRBJ1-2; abundance: .; v_gene: TRBV7-2; d_gene: TRBD1; CDR3nt: TGTGCCAGCAGCTTCCGGGACAGGGGGCACGGCTACACCTTC; CDR3aa: CASSFRDRGHGYTF
j_gene: TRBJ2-2; abundance: many; v_gene: TRBV25-1; d_gene: .; CDR3nt: TGTGCCAGCAGTGGGACTCTCACCGGGGAGCTGTTTTTT; CDR3aa: CASSGTLTGELFF
j_gene: TRBJ1-1; abundance: .; v_gene: TRBV6-5; d_gene: .; CDR3nt: TGTGCCAGCAGTCAGGGTACTGAAGCTTTCTTT; CDR3aa: CASSQGTEAFF
j_gene: TRBJ2-1; abundance: .; v_gene: TRBV19; d_gene: TRBD2; CDR3nt: TGTGCCAGTAGTCCTGACCTAGCGGGAGGCGGTGAGCAGTTCTTC; CDR3aa: CASSPDLAGGGEQFF
j_gene: TRBJ1-3; abundance: once; v_gene: TRBV7-2; d_gene: .; CDR3nt: TGTGCCAGCAGCGCACAGATTATTACTGGAAACACCATATATTTT; CDR3aa: CASSAQIITGNTIYF
j_gene: TRBJ1-1; abundance: .; v_gene: TRBV28; d_gene: .; CDR3nt: TGTGCCAGCAGTTTATCACTAGACCCCCGGAGCACTGAAGCTTTCTTT; CDR3aa: CASSLSLDPRSTEAFF
j_gene: TRBJ2-1; abundance: .; v_gene: TRBV5-1; d_gene: TRBD2; CDR3nt: TGCGCCAGCAGCCTGACCCTAGCGGACAACTACAATGAGCAGTTCTTC; CDR3aa: CASSLTLADNYNEQFF
j_gene: TRBJ2-1; abundance: .; v_gene: TRBV5-1; d_gene: TRBD1; CDR3nt: TGCGCCAGCAGCTTGGGTGGGACAGGGGACCACAATGAGCAGTTCTTC; CDR3aa: CASSLGGTGDHNEQFF
j_gene: TRBJ1-4; abundance: .; v_gene: TRBV11-2; d_gene: TRBD1; CDR3nt: TGTGCCAGCAGCTTAGATGAAGCAGGGGGCGGAGAAAAACTGTTTTTT; CDR3aa: CASSLDEAGGGEKLFF